A single sample is the source of the 15 T cell receptor beta chains below, sequenced in a study of cytomegalovirus exposure and HLA in healthy donors. Sequencing used immunoSEQ multiplex PCR; TCRdb keeps in-frame clones, though not all of them. The sample lists about 330,000 clones, roughly 89% occurring once. The specimen sequenced was PBMCs. These TCRs come from a woman between 18 and 29 years old in good health and CMV-seronegative.

For this clone: Other DNA sequences within the sample encode an identical CDR3. The J gene is TRBJ2-3, the V gene TRBV9, with 13 bases identical to TRBD2. V was pared by 3 bases and J by 3 bases, with 4 bases of the junction left unmatched. Germline V gives CDR1 SGDLS, CDR2 YYNGEE. The CDR3 covers 16 residues. This chain's CDR3 is CASSGGLAGATDTQYF. The CDR3, as DNA: TGTGCCAGCAGCGGCGGACTAGCGGGAGCAACAGATACGCAGTATTTT.

The rearrangement links TRBV18 to TRBJ2-7, with 12 bases aligning to TRBD1. Trimming cost V 3 bases and J 7 bases; bases outside gene matches: 4. Germline V CDR1 and CDR2: KGHSH, LQKENI. This CDR3 has 14 residues. The CDR3 DNA reads as TGTGCCAGCTCACCGGGACAGGGGGCGAGGGAGCAGTACTTC. It specifies CASSPGQGAREQYF.

V is TRBV28 and J is TRBJ2-5; tentative D call: TRBD2 (5 bases). The germline V gene encodes CDR1 MDHEN and CDR2 SYDVKM. V shed 10 bases and J shed 0 bases, with 15 bases lying between them. This CDR3 is 14 amino acids long. This CDR3 is CAILGDGNQETQYF. The CDR3 DNA sequence: TGTGCCATCCTTGGTGACGGGAACCAAGAGACCCAGTACTTC.

The J gene is TRBJ2-7, the V gene TRBV7-2, with 9 bases lining up with TRBD1. Germline V CDR1 and CDR2: SGHTA, FQGNSA. After removal of 3 bases from V and 3 bases from J, the junction contained 6 bases not matched to a gene. The CDR3 runs to 15 residues. CDR3 in amino acids: CASSLRTGDVYEQYF. The CDR3 nucleotides read TGTGCCAGCAGCTTGAGGACAGGGGATGTCTACGAGCAGTACTTC.

This chain uses TRBV7-2 with TRBJ2-7; TRBD2 matches at 11 bases. Unmatched junction bases numbered 4, after V lost 5 bases and J lost 4 bases. The CDR3 extends over 14 amino acids. Germline loops: CDR1 SGHTA, CDR2 FQGNSA. CDR3 sequence: CASSIGTSGYEQYF. CDR3 coding DNA: TGTGCCAGCAGCATCGGGACTAGCGGTTACGAGCAGTACTTC.

On this clone itself: Other DNA sequences of this sample code for an identical CDR3. The chain employs TRBV6-5 and TRBJ2-7, with 8 bases fitting TRBD1. CDR1 and CDR2 (germline): MNHEY, SVGAGI. With V trimmed by 2 bases and J by 0 bases, 0 bases remained unmatched. This CDR3 spans 14 amino acids. The CDR3 here is CASSYTGGSYEQYF. CDR3 DNA sequence: TGTGCCAGCAGTTACACAGGGGGCTCCTACGAGCAGTACTTC.

This clone was counted once. V gene TRBV18 combines with J gene TRBJ2-1, with D perhaps TRBD1 (5 bases). CDR1 KGHSH and CDR2 LQKENI come from the germline V gene. The CDR3 covers 13 residues. Trimming cost V 6 bases and J 2 bases, with 8 bases left between them. Written as DNA, the CDR3 is TGTGCCAGCTCGCAGGGCCCCTACAATGAGCAGTTCTTC. Translated, it gives CASSQGPYNEQFF.

The chain couples TRBV29-1 to TRBJ2-1; 10 nucleotides line up with TRBD2. CDR3 length: 20 amino acids. Germline V lookup: CDR1 SQVTM, CDR2 ANQGSEA. The V and J ends lost 7 bases and 0 bases, in that order; junction bases with no gene match: 21. CDR3 region: CSALKGVGTSAGGSYNEQFF. In nucleotides, the CDR3 is TGCAGCGCATTGAAGGGTGTAGGGACTAGCGCCGGGGGCTCCTACAATGAGCAGTTCTTC.

The CDR3 DNA is TGTGCCAGCAGCTTCAAATTTAGCGGGAGGGAAACAGATACGCAGTATTTT. It yields the protein CASSFKFSGRETDTQYF. V gene TRBV5-4 combines with J gene TRBJ2-3, with 11 nucleotides matching TRBD2. The CDR3 length is 17 residues. V lost 2 bases, J lost 3 bases, and 8 bases stayed unmatched. Germline V gene sequence: CDR1 SGHNT, CDR2 YYREEE (reference sequence).

The rearrangement links TRBV27 to TRBJ1-1; the D is unclear. The CDR3 is 13 amino acids. The V gene's germline CDR1 is MNHEY and CDR2 SMNVEV (reference sequence). The V end lost 4 bases, the J end lost 4 bases, and 10 bases lay between the germline ends. CDR3 sequence: CASSSPRVTEAFF. CDR3 sequence (DNA): TGTGCCAGCAGTTCCCCGAGGGTCACTGAAGCTTTCTTT.

The genes are TRBV27 and TRBJ2-1; 11 nucleotides match TRBD2. Germline CDR1 and CDR2: MNHEY and SMNVEV (reference sequence). This CDR3 is built from 17 residues. V shed 7 bases and J 5 bases; nucleotides not matched to a gene: 13. The CDR3: CASTMGPGLADNNEQFF. In nucleotides, the CDR3 is TGTGCCAGCACCATGGGGCCGGGACTAGCGGATAACAATGAGCAGTTCTTC.

J is TRBJ2-7 and V is TRBV13; D may be TRBD1 (5 bases). The CDR3 has 13 amino acids. Germline V gene sequence: CDR1 PRHDT, CDR2 FYEKMQ (reference sequence). Trimming took 5 bases from V and 3 from J, leaving 11 bases between them. This CDR3 is CASSPQDRYEQYF. CDR3 nucleotides: TGTGCCAGCAGCCCACAGGACCGCTACGAGCAGTACTTC. Together with reference TRBV13 and TRBJ2-7, the CDR3 gives the full variable domain: AAGVIQSPRHLIKEKRETATLKCYPIPRHDTVYWYQQGPGQDPQFLISFYEKMQSDKGSIPDRFSAQQFSDYHSELNMSSLELGDSALYFCASSPQDRYEQYFGPGTRLTVT.

The chain is built from TRBV5-6 and TRBJ1-1; 8 positions match TRBD1. Germline V gene sequence: CDR1 SGHDT, CDR2 YYEEEE. This CDR3 comprises 17 residues. The V gene end was trimmed by 1 base and the J gene end by 4 bases; junction bases not matched to a gene: 12. In DNA form, the CDR3 reads TGTGCCAGCAGCTTGAGGGGCAGGGGGCCTATGGGCACTGAAGCTTTCTTT. It translates to CASSLRGRGPMGTEAFF. The whole variable domain, remainder taken from reference TRBV5-6 and TRBJ1-1, is DAGVTQSPTHLIKTRGQQVTLRCSPKSGHDTVSWYQQALGQGPQFIFQYYEEEERQRGNFPDRFSGHQFPNYSSELNVNALLLGDSALYLCASSLRGRGPMGTEAFFGQGTRLTVV.

The V and J genes are TRBV5-1 and TRBJ2-7; 8 positions agree with TRBD2. Germline values: CDR1 SGHRS, CDR2 YFSETQ. This CDR3 region has 16 residues. V trimming: 0 bases; J trimming: 2 bases; junction bases outside the gene matches: 7. The CDR3 bases are TGCGCCAGCAGCTTGGTAGGAACTAGCGGAACCTACGAGCAGTACTTC. It specifies CASSLVGTSGTYEQYF.

This clone was counted a single time. The rearrangement joins TRBV7-8 to TRBJ1-2, with D maybe TRBD1 (6 bases). Trimming removed 5 bases at V and 4 bases at J, with 23 bases between. The V gene's germline CDR1 is SGHVS and CDR2 FQNEAQ. The CDR3 has 17 residues. The CDR3 protein is CASSLRVPGQLFYGYTF. CDR3 nucleotide sequence: TGTGCCAGCAGCCTTCGCGTCCCTGGACAGCTTTTCTATGGCTACACCTTC.